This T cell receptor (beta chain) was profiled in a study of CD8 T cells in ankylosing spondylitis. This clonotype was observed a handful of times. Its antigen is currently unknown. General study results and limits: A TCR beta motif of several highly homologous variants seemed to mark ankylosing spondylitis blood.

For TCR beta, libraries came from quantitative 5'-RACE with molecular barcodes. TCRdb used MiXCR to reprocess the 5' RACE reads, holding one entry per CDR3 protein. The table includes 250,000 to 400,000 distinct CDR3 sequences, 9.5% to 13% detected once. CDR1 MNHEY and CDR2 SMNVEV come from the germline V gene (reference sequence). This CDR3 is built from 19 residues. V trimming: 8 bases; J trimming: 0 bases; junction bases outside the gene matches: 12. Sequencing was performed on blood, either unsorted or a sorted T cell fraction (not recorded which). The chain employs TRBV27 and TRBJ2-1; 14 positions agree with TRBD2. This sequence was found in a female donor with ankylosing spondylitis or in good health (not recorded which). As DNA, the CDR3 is TGTGCCAGCCAACCCGGGACTAGCGGGAGAACAAGCTCCTACAATGAGCAGTTCTTC. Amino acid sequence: CASQPGTSGRTSSYNEQFF.